A selection of T cell receptor beta chains follows, all from one sample in a study of blood T cell repertoires in COVID-19. Here immunoSEQ multiplex PCR was the method, and the copy in TCRdb shows in-frame clones only, minus some. The table shows 110,000 to 150,000 clones, with approximately 89% occurring only once. Input material: peripheral blood. These receptors were taken from a woman in her 50s with acute or convalescent COVID-19. The CDR3 runs from the conserved cysteine through the conserved F or W. Each record gives: J gene, D gene, V gene, clone size, CDR3 DNA, CDR3 protein. A D gene is named only where the DNA matches it firmly. Size values are once, few and many counts, or a class for expanded clones, and some rows have none.

TRBJ2-7 NA TRBV18 NA TGTGCCAGCTCACCATCCTTGAGCCCGTCCTACGAGCAGTACTTC CASSPSLSPSYEQYF
TRBJ1-2 TRBD1 TRBV7-2 NA TGTGCCAGCAGCTTGGACAGGGCCGGCTACACCTTC CASSLDRAGYTF
TRBJ2-1 TRBD2 TRBV13 once TGTGCCAGCAGCCTGCTAGCGGGAGGCTACAATGAGCAGTTCTTC CASSLLAGGYNEQFF
TRBJ2-3 NA TRBV7-2 NA TGTGCCAGCAGCCCCCGTAGGCTAGGAGGCCGGGTAGATACGCAGTATTTT CASSPRRLGGRVDTQYF
TRBJ1-1 TRBD1 TRBV7-3 NA TGTGCCAGCAGCCAACAGGGGACGGTCGGGACTGAAGCTTTCTTT CASSQQGTVGTEAFF
TRBJ2-3 NA TRBV6-5 NA TGTGCCGCGAGAAGTATAGATACGCAGTATTTT CAARSIDTQYF
TRBJ1-5 NA TRBV4-1 NA TGCGCCAGCAGCCAGATGGGTAGCGGGGATCAGCCCCAGCATTTT CASSQMGSGDQPQHF
TRBJ2-2 TRBD2 TRBV9 NA TGTGCCAGCAGCGCCGGACTAGCGGGAGGGCTTTTTACCGGGGAGCTGTTTTTT CASSAGLAGGLFTGELFF
TRBJ2-2 TRBD1 TRBV5-8 NA TGTGCCAGCAGCTTGTACAGGGGAACCGGGGAGCTGTTTTTT CASSLYRGTGELFF
TRBJ2-7 TRBD1 TRBV27 NA TGTGCCAGCAGTTTATCGGGACAGGGGCCCCATCTCTACGAGCAGTACTTC CASSLSGQGPHLYEQYF
TRBJ1-5 NA TRBV19 once TGTGCCAGTAGTACCCGACGGGTCCCCTCCAATCAGCCCCAGCATTTT CASSTRRVPSNQPQHF
TRBJ1-3 NA TRBV29-1 NA TGCAGCGTTGGCTCACGGGCAGGGAGGGGAAACACCATATATTTT CSVGSRAGRGNTIYF
TRBJ1-2 TRBD1 TRBV3-1/TRBV3-2 NA TGTGCCAGCAGCCCCGGGACAGGGGGACATGGCTACACCTTC CASSPGTGGHGYTF
TRBJ1-2 NA TRBV24-1 NA TGTGCCACCAGTGATCCAGGGATCCTGTATGGCTACACCTTC CATSDPGILYGYTF
TRBJ1-1 NA TRBV6-6 NA TGTGCCAGCAGTTACGGTCAGGCAGTCACTGAAGCTTTCTTT CASSYGQAVTEAFF
TRBJ1-1 NA TRBV15 NA TGTGCCACCAGGTCTAACACTGAAGCTTTCTTT CATRSNTEAFF
TRBJ1-1 TRBD1 TRBV5-4 NA TGTGCCAGCAGCTTCGCCCGGACAGGGGCGAACACTGAAGCTTTCTTT CASSFARTGANTEAFF
TRBJ1-2 TRBD1 TRBV28 NA TGTGCCAGCAGCCGGGACAGCTATGGCTACACCTTC CASSRDSYGYTF
TRBJ2-2 NA TRBV5-4 NA TGTGCCAGCAGCTTCCGGCAGGGGCGAAACACCGGGGAGCTGTTTTTT CASSFRQGRNTGELFF
TRBJ2-3 TRBD2 TRBV5-1 NA TGCGCCAGCAGCTTGGCCCACCTGGCGCGGGGGGACACAGATACGCAGTATTTT CASSLAHLARGDTDTQYF
TRBJ2-5 NA TRBV4-1 NA TGCGCCAGCAGCCAAGAGGGGGCTTTGGAGACCCAGTACTTC CASSQEGALETQYF
TRBJ1-5 TRBD1 TRBV5-6 NA TGTGCCAGCAGCTCGGGACAGTACAATCAGCCCCAGCATTTT CASSSGQYNQPQHF
TRBJ1-6 NA TRBV5-1 NA TGCGCCAGTCATTCGACAGAAACTAATTCACCCCTCCACTTT CASHSTETNSPLHF
TRBJ1-1 NA TRBV20-1 NA TGCAGTGCTAGTAGGGGCCTGGAGACTGAAGCTTTCTTT CSASRGLETEAFF
TRBJ1-6 TRBD1 TRBV2 NA TGTGCCAGCACAAAACCGGGACAGGGTAATTCACCCCTCCACTTT CASTKPGQGNSPLHF
TRBJ1-2 TRBD1 TRBV10-3 NA TGTGCCACTACTGGGACAGGGAGTTACGGCTACACCTTC CATTGTGSYGYTF
TRBJ1-2 NA TRBV6-6 NA TGTGCCAGCGGCTACCTCCGGGACTATGGCTACACCTTC CASGYLRDYGYTF
TRBJ1-2 TRBD1 TRBV19 few TGTGCCAGTAGCGGGAGGGGACAGGGCTATGGCTACACCTTC CASSGRGQGYGYTF
TRBJ2-5 TRBD2 TRBV4-2 NA TGTGCCAGCAGCCAAGAGACTAGCGGGGGGATCGCGGGGACCCAGTACTTC CASSQETSGGIAGTQYF
TRBJ2-7 NA TRBV27 NA TGTGCCAGCAGTTCCCTCCACCCCAGCGGCGAGCAGTACTTC CASSSLHPSGEQYF
TRBJ1-5 NA TRBV6-6 NA TGTGCCAGCAGTTACGTCAGGGGCAATCAGCCCCAGCATTTT CASSYVRGNQPQHF
TRBJ2-2 NA TRBV5-4 NA TGTGCCAGCAGCTCCCCCCTAGCCGCGAACACCGGGGAGCTGTTTTTT CASSSPLAANTGELFF
TRBJ2-1 TRBD1 TRBV7-9 NA TGTGCCAGTCCGGGACAGGGCGATCCGGATGAGCAGTTCTTC CASPGQGDPDEQFF
TRBJ2-2 TRBD2 TRBV6-5 NA TGTGCCAGCAGGCCCGGGACTAGCGGGAGCCGGGAGCTGTTTTTT CASRPGTSGSRELFF
TRBJ1-5 NA TRBV28 NA TGTGCCAGCAGTTTAAACAGGGCTAGCAATCAGCCCCAGCATTTT CASSLNRASNQPQHF
TRBJ1-1 NA TRBV7-8 NA TGTGCCAGCAGCACCGGGGGAAACACTGAAGCTTTCTTT CASSTGGNTEAFF
TRBJ1-2 TRBD1 TRBV2 NA TGTGCCAGCAGCTCTACTACAGGGGGCTATGGCTACACCTTC CASSSTTGGYGYTF
TRBJ1-6 NA TRBV29-1 NA TGCAGCGTTGCAACAGGGTCCCCCTCTAATTCACCCCTCCACTTT CSVATGSPSNSPLHF
TRBJ1-6 TRBD1 TRBV10-3 few TGTGCCATCAGTTCAGGGGGCTCCTATAATTCACCCCTCCACTTT CAISSGGSYNSPLHF
TRBJ1-2 NA TRBV7-2 NA TGTGCCAGCGGCATAGGGGGAGTCCGCTATGGCTACACCTTC CASGIGGVRYGYTF
TRBJ2-5 TRBD2 TRBV9 once TGTGCCAGCAGCGAGACTGTGGTTAGCGGGATGCAAGAGACCCAGTACTTC CASSETVVSGMQETQYF
TRBJ2-1 TRBD2 TRBV2 once TGTGCCACGCATTGGACTAGCGGCTACAATGAGCAGTTCTTC CATHWTSGYNEQFF
TRBJ1-2 TRBD1 TRBV4-2 NA TGTGCCAGCAGCCAAGATTGGACAGGGGACTATGGCTACACCTTC CASSQDWTGDYGYTF
TRBJ2-3 NA TRBV7-7 NA TGTGCTAGCAGCTTAGCGCCGGGAGTGACAGATACGCAGTATTTT CASSLAPGVTDTQYF
TRBJ2-7 NA TRBV7-9 few TGTGCCAGCAGCTTACCCCCAGATTCCTACGAGCAGTACTTC CASSLPPDSYEQYF
TRBJ1-1 NA TRBV2 few TGTGCCAGCCACAGGTTCATGAACACTGAAGCTTTCTTT CASHRFMNTEAFF
TRBJ1-6 TRBD1 TRBV27 NA TGTGCCAGCAGACAAGTCGACAGGGATTCACCCCTCCACTTT CASRQVDRDSPLHF
TRBJ1-2 NA TRBV28 NA TGTGCCAGCAGTTCATCCACGGGAGGCTACACCTTC CASSSSTGGYTF
TRBJ2-5 NA TRBV28 NA TGTGCCAGCAGTCCCTCCCCCACCGTCCTAGAGTACTTC CASSPSPTVLEYF
TRBJ1-1 NA TRBV7-8 NA TGTGCCAGCAGCTTAGTCTACAGGGCGAACACTGAAGCTTTCTTT CASSLVYRANTEAFF
TRBJ1-2 NA TRBV12-3/TRBV12-4 NA TGTGCCAGCACCCTACGGGGGGGTTTTGGCTACACCTTC CASTLRGGFGYTF
TRBJ2-3 NA TRBV10-3 NA TGTGCCATCAGTGATGCTAGCGCAAGCACAGATACGCAGTATTTT CAISDASASTDTQYF
TRBJ1-4 NA TRBV28 NA TGTGCCAGCAGCCCCGACCCAGGGCCTTTTGGAAAACTGTTTTTT CASSPDPGPFGKLFF
TRBJ2-1 TRBD2 TRBV7-7 NA TGTGCTAGCAGCTTATCGGCTAGCGGGGGGATAAACAATGAGCAGTTCTTC CASSLSASGGINNEQFF
TRBJ2-2 NA TRBV4-1 NA TGCGCCAGCAGCCGAGGCACCGGGGAGCTGTTTTTT CASSRGTGELFF